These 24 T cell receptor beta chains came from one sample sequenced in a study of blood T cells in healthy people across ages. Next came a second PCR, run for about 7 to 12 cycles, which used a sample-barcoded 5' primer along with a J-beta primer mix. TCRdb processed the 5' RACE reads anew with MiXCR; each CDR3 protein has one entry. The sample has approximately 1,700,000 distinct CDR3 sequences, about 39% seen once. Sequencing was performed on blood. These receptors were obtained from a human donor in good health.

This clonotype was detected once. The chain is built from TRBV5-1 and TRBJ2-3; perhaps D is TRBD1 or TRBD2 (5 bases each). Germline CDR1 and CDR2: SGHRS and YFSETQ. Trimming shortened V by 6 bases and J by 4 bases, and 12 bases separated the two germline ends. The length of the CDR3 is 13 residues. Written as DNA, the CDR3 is TGCGCCAGCAAATCCAGGGACGCAGATACGCAGTATTTT. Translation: CASKSRDADTQYF.

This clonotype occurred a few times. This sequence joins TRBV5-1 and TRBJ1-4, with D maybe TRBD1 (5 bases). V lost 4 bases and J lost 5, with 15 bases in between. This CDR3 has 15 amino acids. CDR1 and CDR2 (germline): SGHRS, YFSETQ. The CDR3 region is CASSLEGTSNEKLFF. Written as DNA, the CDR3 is TGCGCCAGCAGCCTGGAAGGGACGTCGAATGAAAAACTGTTTTTT.

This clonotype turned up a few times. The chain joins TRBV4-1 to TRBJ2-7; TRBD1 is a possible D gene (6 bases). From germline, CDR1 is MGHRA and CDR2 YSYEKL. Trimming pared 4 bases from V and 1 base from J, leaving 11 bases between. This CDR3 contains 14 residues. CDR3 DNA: TGCGCCAGCAGCCCCTACGACAGGTCCTACGAGCAGTACTTC. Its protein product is CASSPYDRSYEQYF.

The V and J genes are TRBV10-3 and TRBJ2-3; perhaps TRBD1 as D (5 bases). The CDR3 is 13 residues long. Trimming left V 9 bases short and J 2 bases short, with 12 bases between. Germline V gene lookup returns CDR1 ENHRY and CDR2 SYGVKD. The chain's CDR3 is CAISRQYTDTQYF. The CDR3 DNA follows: TGTGCCATAAGTAGACAGTACACAGATACGCAGTATTTT.

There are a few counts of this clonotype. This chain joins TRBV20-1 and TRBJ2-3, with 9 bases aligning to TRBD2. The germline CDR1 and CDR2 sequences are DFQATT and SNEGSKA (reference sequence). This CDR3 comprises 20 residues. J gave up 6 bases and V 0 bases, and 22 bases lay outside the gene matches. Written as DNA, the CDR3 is TGCAGTGCTAGAGATATGGTGGTAGCGGGGGCTCTGGGTCCTGGGGATACGCAGTATTTT. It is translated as CSARDMVVAGALGPGDTQYF.

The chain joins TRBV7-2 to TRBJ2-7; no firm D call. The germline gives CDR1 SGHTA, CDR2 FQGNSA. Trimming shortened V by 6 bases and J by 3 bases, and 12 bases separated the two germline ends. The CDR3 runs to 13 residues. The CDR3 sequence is CASSSRALYEQYF. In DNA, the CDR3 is TGTGCCAGCAGTAGCCGGGCCCTCTACGAGCAGTACTTC.

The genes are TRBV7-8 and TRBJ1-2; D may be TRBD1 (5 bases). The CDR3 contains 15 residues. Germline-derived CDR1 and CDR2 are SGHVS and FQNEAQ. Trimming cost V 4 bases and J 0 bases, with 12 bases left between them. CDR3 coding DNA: TGTGCCAGCAGCTCCTCGGGGCAGACTAACTATGGCTACACCTTC. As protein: CASSSSGQTNYGYTF.

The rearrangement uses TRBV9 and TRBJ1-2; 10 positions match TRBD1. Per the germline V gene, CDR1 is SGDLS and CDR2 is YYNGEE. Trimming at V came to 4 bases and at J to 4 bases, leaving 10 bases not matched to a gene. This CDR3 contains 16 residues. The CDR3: CASSSAGQGSFYGYTF. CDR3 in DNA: TGTGCCAGCAGCTCGGCGGGACAGGGGAGTTTCTATGGCTACACCTTC.

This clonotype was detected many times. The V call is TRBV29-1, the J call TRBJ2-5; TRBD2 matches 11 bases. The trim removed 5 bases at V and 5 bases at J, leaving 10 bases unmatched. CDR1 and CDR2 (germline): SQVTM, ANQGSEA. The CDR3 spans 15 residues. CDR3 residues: CSVLRLAGPRETQYF. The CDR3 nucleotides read TGCAGCGTTTTACGACTAGCGGGGCCTCGGGAGACCCAGTACTTC.

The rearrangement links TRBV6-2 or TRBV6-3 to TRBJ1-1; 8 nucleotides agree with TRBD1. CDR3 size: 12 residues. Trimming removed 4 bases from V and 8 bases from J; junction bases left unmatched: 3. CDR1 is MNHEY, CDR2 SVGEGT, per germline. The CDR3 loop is CASSSWTGEAFF. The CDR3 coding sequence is TGTGCCAGCAGTTCGTGGACAGGGGAAGCTTTCTTT.

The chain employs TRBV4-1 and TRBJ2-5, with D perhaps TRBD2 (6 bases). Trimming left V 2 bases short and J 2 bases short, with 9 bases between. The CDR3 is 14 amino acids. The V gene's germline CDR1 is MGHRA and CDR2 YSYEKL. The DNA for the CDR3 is TGCGCCAGCAGCCAATGGGGGGAACAAGAGACCCAGTACTTC. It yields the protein CASSQWGEQETQYF.

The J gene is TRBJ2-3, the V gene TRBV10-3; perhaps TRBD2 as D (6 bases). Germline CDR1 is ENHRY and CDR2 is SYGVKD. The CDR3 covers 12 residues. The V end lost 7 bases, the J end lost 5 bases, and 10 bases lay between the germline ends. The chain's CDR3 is CAITDSGDTQYF. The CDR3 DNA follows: TGTGCCATCACTGATAGCGGAGATACGCAGTATTTT.

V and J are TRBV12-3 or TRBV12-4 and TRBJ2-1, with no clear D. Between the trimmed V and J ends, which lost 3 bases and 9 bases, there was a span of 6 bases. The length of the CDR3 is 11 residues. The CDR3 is CASSFFSEQFF. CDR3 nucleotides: TGTGCCAGCAGTTTTTTTAGTGAGCAGTTCTTC.

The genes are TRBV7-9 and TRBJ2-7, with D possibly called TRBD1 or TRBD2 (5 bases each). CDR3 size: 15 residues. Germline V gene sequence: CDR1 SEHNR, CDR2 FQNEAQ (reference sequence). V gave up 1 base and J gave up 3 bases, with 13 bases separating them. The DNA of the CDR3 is TGTGCCAGCAGCTTAGGGGGGAACCTGGACTACGAGCAGTACTTC. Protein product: CASSLGGNLDYEQYF.

The CDR3 DNA reads TGTGCCAGCAGTAACAGACAGGGGACAGAGACCCAGTACTTC. Translation gives CASSNRQGTETQYF. This chain connects TRBV28 to TRBJ2-5; 8 nucleotides match TRBD1. CDR1 and CDR2 from the germline V gene are MDHEN and SYDVKM. The V gene end was trimmed by 5 bases and the J gene end by 4 bases; junction bases not matched to a gene: 6. This CDR3 has 14 amino acids.

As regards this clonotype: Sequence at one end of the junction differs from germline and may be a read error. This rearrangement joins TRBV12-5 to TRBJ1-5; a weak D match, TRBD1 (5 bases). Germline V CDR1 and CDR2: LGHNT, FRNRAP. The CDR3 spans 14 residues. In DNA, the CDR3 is TGTGCTAGTGACGAGACAGCGTGGAATCGGCCCCAGCATTTT. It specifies CASDETAWNRPQHF.

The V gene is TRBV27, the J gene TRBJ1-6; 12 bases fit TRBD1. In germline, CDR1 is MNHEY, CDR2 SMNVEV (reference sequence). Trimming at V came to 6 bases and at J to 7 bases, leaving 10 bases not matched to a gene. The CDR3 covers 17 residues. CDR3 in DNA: TGTGCCAGCAGCAGGGACAGGGGGCCCTCAGGGAATTCACCCCTCCACTTT. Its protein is CASSRDRGPSGNSPLHF.

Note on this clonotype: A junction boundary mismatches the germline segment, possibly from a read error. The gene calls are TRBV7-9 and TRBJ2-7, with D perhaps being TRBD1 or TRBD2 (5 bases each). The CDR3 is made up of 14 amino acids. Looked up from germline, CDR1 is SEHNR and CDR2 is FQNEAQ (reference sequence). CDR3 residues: CVSSFSGASGEQYF. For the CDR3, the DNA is TGTGTCAGCAGCTTTTCCGGGGCCTCTGGCGAGCAGTACTTC.

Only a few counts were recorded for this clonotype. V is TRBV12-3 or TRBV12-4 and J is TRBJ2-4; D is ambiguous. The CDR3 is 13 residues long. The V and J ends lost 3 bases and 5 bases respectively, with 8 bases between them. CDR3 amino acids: CASSFYTQNIQYF. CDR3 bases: TGTGCCAGCAGTTTTTACACTCAAAACATTCAGTACTTC.

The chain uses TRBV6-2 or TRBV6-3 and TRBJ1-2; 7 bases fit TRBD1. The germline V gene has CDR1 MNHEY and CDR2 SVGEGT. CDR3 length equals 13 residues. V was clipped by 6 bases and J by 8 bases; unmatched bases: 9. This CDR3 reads CASSYRGQEGYTF. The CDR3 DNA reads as TGTGCCAGCAGCTACAGGGGTCAGGAGGGCTACACCTTC.

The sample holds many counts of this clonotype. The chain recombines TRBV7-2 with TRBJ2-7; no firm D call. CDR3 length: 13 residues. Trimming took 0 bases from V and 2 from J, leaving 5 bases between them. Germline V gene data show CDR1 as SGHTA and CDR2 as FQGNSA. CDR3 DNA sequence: TGTGCCAGCAGCTTAGCCACGGCCTACGAGCAGTACTTC. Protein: CASSLATAYEQYF.

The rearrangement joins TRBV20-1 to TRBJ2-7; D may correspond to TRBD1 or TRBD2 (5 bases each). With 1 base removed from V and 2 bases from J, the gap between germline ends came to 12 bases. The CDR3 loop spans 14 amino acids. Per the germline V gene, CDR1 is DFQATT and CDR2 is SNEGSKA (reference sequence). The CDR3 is CSARVRDGTYEQYF. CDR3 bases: TGCAGTGCTAGAGTCAGGGACGGAACCTACGAGCAGTACTTC.

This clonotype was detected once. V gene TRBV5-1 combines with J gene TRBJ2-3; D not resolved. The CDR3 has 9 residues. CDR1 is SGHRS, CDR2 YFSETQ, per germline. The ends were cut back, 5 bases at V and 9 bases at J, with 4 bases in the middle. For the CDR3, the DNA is TGCGCCAGCAGGGCCACGCAGTATTTT. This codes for CASRATQYF.

Here the CDR3 DNA reads TGTGCCAGCAGTTACGGGCAGGAAGCTTTCTTT. It specifies CASSYGQEAFF. This chain connects TRBV6-2 or TRBV6-3 to TRBJ1-1; unclear D gene. Germline CDR1 reads MNHEY; CDR2 reads SVGEGT. The CDR3 spans 11 residues. Trimming removed 2 bases from V and 8 bases from J, with 6 bases in between.